This TCR beta chain originates from a study of cytomegalovirus exposure and HLA in healthy donors. As to this clone: Its antigen remains unknown.

Regarding the study as a whole: Differences between HLA loci emerged in a later analysis of TCR association rates, with DRB1 most and HLA-C fewest. The dataset shows that most TCR sequences were rare, while some public TCRs occurred in many donors. Donors were assumed by presence/absence analyses to have roughly uniform sequencing depth. As confirmed in vitro, a few CMV-associated chains were specific for CMV antigens.

PCR employed 60 Vbeta and 13 Jbeta primers. Generated by immunoSEQ multiplex PCR, the TCRdb table keeps only in-frame clones and is missing some. Of under 85,000 clones in the sample, around 76% were seen once. The CDR3 spans 15 residues. Trimming removed 5 bases at V and 1 base at J, with 16 bases between. The germline gives CDR1 SGHRS, CDR2 YFSETQ. This TCR came from a woman in her twenties or thirties in good health and CMV-seropositive. The specimen sequenced was PBMCs. The rearrangement links TRBV5-1 to TRBJ2-7, with a tentative D call TRBD1 (6 bases). Written as DNA, the CDR3 is TGCGCCAGCAGTTCTGGACAGCTAACGTCCTACGAGCAGTACTTC. This gives the protein CASSSGQLTSYEQYF.